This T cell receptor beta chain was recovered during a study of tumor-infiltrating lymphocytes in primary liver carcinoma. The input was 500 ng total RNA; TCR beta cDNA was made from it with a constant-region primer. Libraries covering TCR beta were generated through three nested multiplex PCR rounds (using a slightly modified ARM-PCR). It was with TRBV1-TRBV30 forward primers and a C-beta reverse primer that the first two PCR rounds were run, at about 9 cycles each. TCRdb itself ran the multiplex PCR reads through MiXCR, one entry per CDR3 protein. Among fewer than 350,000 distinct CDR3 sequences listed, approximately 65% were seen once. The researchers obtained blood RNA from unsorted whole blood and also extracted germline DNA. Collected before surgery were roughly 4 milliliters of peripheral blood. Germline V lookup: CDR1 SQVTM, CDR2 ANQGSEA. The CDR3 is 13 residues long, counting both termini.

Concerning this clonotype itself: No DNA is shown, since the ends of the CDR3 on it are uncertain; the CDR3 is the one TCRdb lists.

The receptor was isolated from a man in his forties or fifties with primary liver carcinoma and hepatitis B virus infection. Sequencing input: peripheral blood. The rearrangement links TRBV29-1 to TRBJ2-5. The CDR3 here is CSVAPGNQETHYF.